A selection of T cell receptor beta chains follows, all from one sample in a study of blood T cells in healthy people across ages. MiXCR, run by TCRdb on the 5' RACE reads, gives a single entry per CDR3 protein. The sample holds 800,000 or so distinct CDR3 sequences, approximately 25% seen once. These data were also filed under a second study, of T cells of mothers and their children.

Sequencing was performed on blood. The receptors derive from a boy aged 5-17 years in good health. The CDR3 runs from the conserved cysteine through the conserved F or W. A D gene is named only where the DNA matches it firmly. Clone size appears in some rows only: once, few, many, or a class for an expanded clone.

J | V | size | D | DNA | CDR3
TRBJ2-7 | TRBV27 | few | - | TGTGCCAGCAGTTTAGACGGGACACCACTCTACGAGCAGTACTTC | CASSLDGTPLYEQYF
TRBJ2-7 | TRBV6-2/TRBV6-3 | many | - | TGTGCCAGCAGCCCATCGAGCGGCTCCGACGAGCAGTACTTC | CASSPSSGSDEQYF
TRBJ2-7 | TRBV3-1 | - | TRBD2 | TGTGCCAGCAGCCATTCAGGGACTAGCCCTTACGAGCAGTACTTC | CASSHSGTSPYEQYF
TRBJ2-3 | TRBV20-1 | - | TRBD2 | TGCAGTGCAACGACTAGCGGGTCTACAGATACGCAGTATTTT | CSATTSGSTDTQYF
TRBJ1-5 | TRBV20-1 | - | - | TGCAGTGCTAGATTTAAACGGGGTGATCAGCCCCAGCATTTT | CSARFKRGDQPQHF
TRBJ1-2 | TRBV18 | - | - | TGTGCCAGCTCCCCCGGGGGGAACAATAACTATGGCTACACCTTC | CASSPGGNNNYGYTF
TRBJ2-7 | TRBV4-3 | - | - | TGCGCCAGCAGCCAAGATCGAAGGCAGGCCTACGAGCAGTACTTC | CASSQDRRQAYEQYF
TRBJ1-5 | TRBV20-1 | few | - | TGCAGTGCTAGAGACCCCAACGGACAGCTTAAACAGCCCCAGCATTTT | CSARDPNGQLKQPQHF
TRBJ2-7 | TRBV7-9 | few | - | TGTGCCAGCAGCGGGAGGGGGACGAGTTACGAGCAGTACTTC | CASSGRGTSYEQYF
TRBJ2-5 | TRBV2 | - | - | TGTGCCAGCAGGCGGAGTTGGGACACGGGGGTGACCCAGTACTTC | CASRRSWDTGVTQYF
TRBJ2-1 | TRBV7-8 | - | TRBD1 | TGTGCCAGCAGCGCCCGGACAGGGATATCCTACAATGAGCAGTTCTTC | CASSARTGISYNEQFF
TRBJ1-1 | TRBV6-1 | few | - | TGTGCCAGCAGTGAAGCACTCCGTTCGAACACTGAAGCTTTCTTT | CASSEALRSNTEAFF
TRBJ2-1 | TRBV19 | few | TRBD1 | TGTGCCAGTAGTATATACAGGGGGACGAGCTCCTACAATGAGCAGTTCTTC | CASSIYRGTSSYNEQFF
TRBJ2-5 | TRBV5-1 | few | - | TGCGCCAGCAGCTTAGGGGGGGCGTCTCAAGAGACCCAGTACTTC | CASSLGGASQETQYF
TRBJ1-5 | TRBV12-3/TRBV12-4 | - | - | TGTGCCAGCAGTCCACAACTAAATCAGCCCCAGCATTTT | CASSPQLNQPQHF
TRBJ1-2 | TRBV7-9 | - | TRBD1 | TGTGCCAGCAGATTACCTGACAGGGCCTATGGCTACACCTTC | CASRLPDRAYGYTF
TRBJ1-3 | TRBV6-6 | - | TRBD1 | TGTGCCGTTGGGACCGGGACAGTAATCAACACCATATATTTT | CAVGTGTVINTIYF
TRBJ2-3 | TRBV11-2 | few | - | TGTGCCAGCAGCTTAGAGGCGGGCACAGATACGCAGTATTTT | CASSLEAGTDTQYF
TRBJ2-7 | TRBV9 | - | TRBD2 | TGTGCCAGCAGCGTAGTAGACCCGTCGGGGGAGGGCCCTTGGCACGAGCAGTACTTC | CASSVVDPSGEGPWHEQYF
TRBJ2-1 | TRBV25-1 | few | - | TGTGCCAGCAGTGAATGGCAGGCCTCCTACAATGAGCAGTTCTTC | CASSEWQASYNEQFF
TRBJ1-4 | TRBV6-6 | few | TRBD1 | TGTGCCAGCAGCCTCATCGACAGGGGTGCTAATGAAAAACTGTTTTTT | CASSLIDRGANEKLFF
TRBJ2-4 | TRBV7-2 | few | - | TGTGCCAGCAGCTTAGGGTACATTCAGTACTTC | CASSLGYIQYF
TRBJ2-7 | TRBV5-1 | few | - | TGCGCCAGCAGCTTGAAAGGAGGGTACGAGCAGTACTTC | CASSLKGGYEQYF
TRBJ2-7 | TRBV20-1 | few | TRBD2 | TGCAGTGCTAGGACTAGCGGGGGCCAATACGAGCAGTACTTC | CSARTSGGQYEQYF
TRBJ2-3 | TRBV7-7 | - | - | TGTGCTAGCAGCTTAGAACTCCACACAGATACGCAGTATTTT | CASSLELHTDTQYF
TRBJ2-3 | TRBV6-5 | - | TRBD2 | TGTGCCAGCAGTTACCTTAGTGGGAGGGCTAAAGAAGATACGCAGTATTTT | CASSYLSGRAKEDTQYF
TRBJ1-5 | TRBV12-3/TRBV12-4 | - | - | TGTGCCAGCAGTCCCGAGGGGTGGGGGGATCAGCCCCAGCATTTT | CASSPEGWGDQPQHF
TRBJ2-6 | TRBV7-9 | - | - | TGTGCCAGCAGCCGAATTTGGACATTTGGGGCCAACGTCCTGACTTTC | CASSRIWTFGANVLTF
TRBJ2-1 | TRBV5-1 | - | - | TGCGCCAGCAGCCTTACTACTAGGAACAATGAGCAGTTCTTC | CASSLTTRNNEQFF
TRBJ1-3 | TRBV6-5 | - | - | TGTGCCAGCAGACTGGACGGAAACTCTGGAAACACCATATATTTT | CASRLDGNSGNTIYF
TRBJ2-5 | TRBV5-5 | few | TRBD1 | TGTGCCAGCAGCTCACTTCCCGGGACAGGGATCCCCAACCAAGAGACCCAGTACTTC | CASSSLPGTGIPNQETQYF
TRBJ2-4 | TRBV3-1 | few | TRBD2 | TGTGCCAGCAGCCAAGGGACTAGCGGAGGCCTAGCCAAAAACATTCAGTACTTC | CASSQGTSGGLAKNIQYF
TRBJ1-4 | TRBV7-9 | - | - | TGTGCCAGCAGCTTAGCCTTCGGACAGCCCCGAACTACTAATGAAAAACTGTTTTTT | CASSLAFGQPRTTNEKLFF
TRBJ2-7 | TRBV4-3 | - | - | TGCGCCAGCAGCCAAGGGTACGAGTACGAGCAGTACTTC | CASSQGYEYEQYF
TRBJ1-1 | TRBV29-1 | - | - | TGCAGCGTTGATCCAGCGAACACTGAAGCTTTCTTT | CSVDPANTEAFF
TRBJ1-4 | TRBV2 | - | - | TGTGCCAGCAGTGAAAGGGGTAATGAAAAACTGTTTTTT | CASSERGNEKLFF
TRBJ1-1 | TRBV10-3 | - | - | TGTGCCATCAGTGAGTCGAGGGGGAGCACCACTGAAGCTTTCTTT | CAISESRGSTTEAFF
TRBJ1-2 | TRBV4-3 | - | TRBD1 | TGCGCCAGCAGCCAAGATACCCACAGGGGGCAACATGGCTACACCTTC | CASSQDTHRGQHGYTF
TRBJ2-7 | TRBV28 | many | - | TGTGCCAGCAGTTTTCCAGGGCCGTTCCAGTACTTC | CASSFPGPFQYF
TRBJ2-1 | TRBV13 | - | - | TGTGCCAGCAGCTCCGGGACATCTCAGGGGCAGTTCTTC | CASSSGTSQGQFF
TRBJ2-7 | TRBV6-2/TRBV6-3 | few | TRBD2 | TGTGCCAGCAGTTCAGGCGGGACTAGCGCCTACGAGCAGTACTTC | CASSSGGTSAYEQYF
TRBJ1-4 | TRBV7-9 | - | TRBD1 | TGTGCCAGCAGCTTGGACAGGGGATTCGGGAAACTGTTTTTT | CASSLDRGFGKLFF
TRBJ2-4 | TRBV20-1 | many | - | TGCAGTGCTAGAGCTCAGGGAAGCCAAAACATTCAGTACTTC | CSARAQGSQNIQYF
TRBJ2-1 | TRBV19 | few | - | TGTGCCAGTAGTATAGATTCGGAAGGACTTGACTACAATGAGCAGTTCTTC | CASSIDSEGLDYNEQFF
TRBJ2-1 | TRBV15 | few | - | TGTGCCACCAGCACAGTTCAGGGGTATGAGCAGTTCTTC | CATSTVQGYEQFF
TRBJ2-3 | TRBV20-1 | few | TRBD2 | TGCAGTGCTCCCGAAAAGGCGGGAGCTGATCCAGATACGCAGTATTTT | CSAPEKAGADPDTQYF
TRBJ2-3 | TRBV28 | - | - | TGTGCCAGCAGCCCCGGGGCGGTCCTGGGGGATACGCAGTATTTT | CASSPGAVLGDTQYF
TRBJ2-2 | TRBV20-1 | few | - | TGCAGTGCTAGCAGGGGGGGGAACACCGGGGAGCTGTTTTTT | CSASRGGNTGELFF
TRBJ2-7 | TRBV5-1 | few | TRBD1 | TGCGCCAGCAGCCAAGACAGGGTAGGCCACGAGCAGTACTTC | CASSQDRVGHEQYF